This record covers a single T cell receptor beta chain. The antigen is unknown. This PCR relied on a set of 60 Vbeta primers and 13 Jbeta primers. Method: immunoSEQ multiplex PCR; TCRdb's copy keeps in-frame clones and lacks some. This sample has some 52,000 clones, with 65% to 80% found just once. The donors (healthy individuals) were bone marrow donors. This record comes from a study of cytomegalovirus exposure and HLA in healthy donors. Study overall: Unique TCRs numbering roughly 85 million, obtained from HLA-typed donors, made up an early data release.

Between the trimmed V and J ends, which lost 4 bases and 5 bases, there was a span of 12 bases. Germline values: CDR1 KGHSH, CDR2 LQKENI. The CDR3 length is 13 residues. Study results and limitations: An analysis was carried out later, and it reportedly showed fewer N-insertions in an Asian-associated ancestry cluster than the roughly 700-donor mean. Equally common other TCR beta chains were less clonally expanded than HLA-associated ones, a later analysis found.

The V and J genes are TRBV18 and TRBJ2-7; D ambiguous. Sequenced: PBMCs. The clonotype originates from a woman in her forties or fifties in good health and CMV-seronegative. In DNA, the CDR3 is TGTGCCAGCTCACAGGCTAACAGAAACGAGCAGTACTTC. Its protein product is CASSQANRNEQYF.